The 6 T cell receptor beta chains reported below all come from one sample, sequenced in a study of neurological immune-mediated disorders. Each CDR3 protein is one row after TCRdb ran MiXCR on the 5' RACE reads. The sample has about 44,000 distinct CDR3 sequences, 20% to 25% seen once. Time point here: technical triplicate 3. The sequenced sample was PBMCs. The source of these receptors is a man aged 55 to 69 with HTLV-1-associated myelopathy (HAM/TSP).

This clonotype occurred many times. V gene TRBV9 combines with J gene TRBJ1-6; D is undetermined. Germline CDR1 is SGDLS and CDR2 is YYNGEE. The germline V and J ends were trimmed by 0 bases and 5 bases, with 3 bases remaining between them. The length of the CDR3 is 13 residues. CDR3 coding DNA: TGTGCCAGCAGCGTAGGGAATAATTCACCCCTCCACTTT. Protein product: CASSVGNNSPLHF.

This clonotype showed up many times. The V call is TRBV10-1, the J call TRBJ2-2; a weak D match, TRBD2 (5 bases). Trimming cost V 4 bases and J 1 base, with 7 bases left between them. The CDR3 has 14 amino acids. Germline V CDR1 and CDR2: WNHNN, SYGVQD (reference sequence). The CDR3 coding sequence is TGCGCCAGCAGTGCAGCGGTGAACACCGGGGAGCTGTTTTTT. Translating it yields CASSAAVNTGELFF.

This clonotype was picked up many times. This chain uses TRBV28 with TRBJ1-5; 10 bases are shared with TRBD1. Trimming cost V 7 bases and J 6 bases; bases outside gene matches: 6. CDR1 is MDHEN, CDR2 SYDVKM, per germline. This CDR3 has 14 residues. In DNA, the CDR3 is TGTGCCAGCAAGCCGGGACAGGGGTTTCAGCCCCAGCATTTT. Amino acids: CASKPGQGFQPQHF. Complete variable domain (other parts from reference TRBV28 and TRBJ1-5): DVKVTQSSRYLVKRTGEKVFLECVQDMDHENMFWYRQDPGLGLRLIYFSYDVKMKEKGDIPEGYSVSREKKERFSLILESASTNQTSMYLCASKPGQGFQPQHFGDGTRLSIL.

The chain combines TRBV20-1 with TRBJ2-1, with a weak D call TRBD2 (5 bases). V was cut by 1 base and J by 4 bases, with 17 bases left in between. CDR3 length equals 16 residues. The germline gives CDR1 DFQATT, CDR2 SNEGSKA (reference sequence). The CDR3 region has the DNA TGCAGTGCTAGAGTGGTAGGTCTCGCGGGTTACAATGAGCAGTTCTTC. Protein sequence: CSARVVGLAGYNEQFF.

This clonotype came up many times. This chain joins TRBV12-3 or TRBV12-4 and TRBJ1-1, with D unclear. Trimming cost V 6 bases and J 4 bases, with 15 bases left between them. This CDR3 is 14 amino acids long. The CDR3 DNA reads as TGTGCCAGCAGGCGAGGGCCAGAGGCCACTGAAGCTTTCTTT. Translation: CASRRGPEATEAFF.

This clonotype was picked up many times. This chain joins TRBV20-1 and TRBJ1-2; 8 nucleotides line up with TRBD1. Germline V gene sequence: CDR1 DFQATT, CDR2 SNEGSKA (reference sequence). There are 12 residues in the CDR3. After removal of 6 bases from V and 7 bases from J, the junction contained 7 bases not matched to a gene. The CDR3 loop is CSAPQGAGGYTF. The DNA for the CDR3 is TGCAGTGCCCCCCAGGGGGCAGGTGGCTACACCTTC.